This T cell receptor beta chain came from a study of blood T cell repertoires in COVID-19 (dated by TCRdb to the early 2020s). With regard to the full study: Samples covering the acute and convalescent phases of COVID-19 were provided by collaborators in the United States, Italy and Spain. The repertoires were released in a freely available public database meant as a resource for research on the immune response to SARS-CoV-2. Where available, HLA class I and class II types were obtained from metadata supplied by the sample provider rather than from assay-based typing. The sample metadata nearly always contained a de-identified subject ID, COVID-19 status, age in years and sex. Deeply sampled blood TCRbeta repertoires from subjects exposed to, actively infected with, or recovered from COVID-19 were included in the dataset. Samples came from the ongoing ImmuneRACE study (first 160 participants) plus 1,254 subjects from 6 global collaborators. The material from the prospective study consisted of cDNA or gDNA derived from T cells, B-cell-depleted T cells, or PBMCs. Results the study describes overall, beyond this receptor: The amount of clinical and demographic metadata varied by source and participant and was provided uncurated.

The immunoSEQ Assay, a bias-controlled multiplex PCR, was used to amplify TCRbeta CDR3 regions from genomic DNA. From the authors' description of their analysis: Nucleated cell counts per sample were estimated from amplification of reference gene primers within the assay. To quantify the absolute abundance of each unique TCRbeta CDR3 rearrangement, sequence reads were collapsed and filtered. For each sample, productive Simpson clonality was calculated as the square root of Simpson's diversity index over productive rearrangements. The source is immuneACCESS, and TCRdb retained only in-frame sequences with V and J called. Part of the clones is not carried over; for the studies checked, unresolved V genes explain less than half of this, and the remainder is unexplained. V and J calls and clone size are copied from that table; D and trimming were computed from the DNA. Here the sample has roughly 130,000 clones; 70% to 90% occur a single time. The ten largest clonotypes hold less than 5% of the sample.

The germline V gene (reference sequence) specifies SEHNR as CDR1 and FQNEAQ as CDR2. At the junction V is shortened by 4 bases and J by 10 bases; bases outside the gene matches: 14. Measured from the cysteine to the phenylalanine, the CDR3 is 18 residues long. Of all the DNA, just the CDR3 is kept, 54 bases in frame from base 1. A note on this clone: Its specific antigen is unknown. No quality values exist for individual bases; no much larger clone is one base distant.

Collaborating institutions collected whole blood in K2EDTA tubes following their own protocols. For TCRbeta analysis, collaborators shipped samples in one of three forms: frozen whole blood, isolated PBMCs, or DNA extracted from either of those sample types. This receptor chain uses TRBV7-9 and TRBJ1-6; 12 central nucleotides agree with TRBD1. The sample consisted of peripheral blood. The TCR was taken from a man aged 40-55 years with acute or convalescent COVID-19. The DNA is TGTGCCAGCAGCTCCACCGGGACAGGGGGCGCGAGATGGTCACCCCTCCACTTT. This encodes CASSSTGTGGARWSPLHF.